This T cell receptor (beta chain) was identified in a study of blood T cells in healthy people across ages. Study observations and caveats: Using unsorted PBMCs precluded a conclusive naive versus antigen-experienced comparison. With donor CMV status unknown, expanded clonotype changes were possibly confounded.

The individuals who served as donors were healthy Caucasians living in Russia, aged roughly 6 to 95. This CDR3 comprises 16 residues. This clonotype was seen more than once but under ten times. Its antigen is unknown. PCR was performed a second time for about 7 to 11 cycles using a sample-barcoded 5' primer and a J-beta primer mix. TCRdb reanalysed the 5' RACE reads using MiXCR and keeps one entry per CDR3 protein. The sample consists of about 1.7 million distinct CDR3 sequences, 28% of them appearing once. V gene TRBV21-1 combines with J gene TRBJ2-2; the table's D gene call, TRBD2, was not cross checked with the DNA. TRBV21-1 is designated a pseudogene. This clonotype was sampled from a woman aged 25-40 years in good health. Input material: blood. The CDR3 DNA is TGTGCCAGCAACAATAGCGGGAGGGCGAACACCGGGGAGCTGTTTTTT. It encodes CASNNSGRANTGELFF.